These 21 T cell receptor beta chains were all obtained from the same sample, sequenced in a study of T cells in Graves' hyperthyroidism and ophthalmopathy. Authors of the study amplified TCR beta CDR3 regions from RNA transcripts. TCR CDR3 underwent first-round RT-PCR with the HTBI primer set. MiXCR, applied by TCRdb to the multiplex PCR reads, yields one record per CDR3 protein. There are approximately 600,000 distinct CDR3 sequences in the sample; roughly 14% occur only once, and 4% to 5.5% lies in the top ten. Sequencing was done on a sample of blood. The receptors were sampled from a woman in her thirties or forties with Graves' ophthalmopathy.

This clonotype has ten or more counts. This chain links TRBV12-3 or TRBV12-4 with TRBJ1-5; D may be TRBD1 (5 bases). The V and J ends lost 3 bases and 6 bases respectively, with 18 bases between them. CDR3 length: 16 residues. The CDR3 DNA reads TGTGCCAGCAGTTTGGGTTCGTCGGGGGGTGGTCAGCCCCAGCATTTT. Its protein product is CASSLGSSGGGQPQHF.

V and J are TRBV6-2 or TRBV6-3 and TRBJ1-1; 11 bases agree with TRBD1. Looked up from germline, CDR1 is MNHEY and CDR2 is SVGEGT. The CDR3 sequence is 13 residues long. Trimming cost V 7 bases and J 10 bases; bases outside gene matches: 8. The CDR3 here is CASTDPGQGVAFF. The CDR3, as DNA: TGTGCCAGCACCGATCCGGGACAGGGGGTAGCTTTCTTT.

This clonotype was counted ten times or more. The chain couples TRBV6-1 to TRBJ2-5; D is possibly TRBD1 or TRBD2 (5 bases each). This CDR3 is built from 13 residues. The germline V gene encodes CDR1 MNHNS and CDR2 SASEGT. V was shortened by 8 bases and J by 5 bases, with 15 bases between the two germline ends. The CDR3 reads CASLPGAEETQYF. The CDR3 DNA reads as TGTGCCAGCCTCCCCGGGGCCGAGGAGACCCAGTACTTC.

This clonotype was seen ten or more times. A much larger clone lies one base from this, so it may be a read error. V gene TRBV6-1 combines with J gene TRBJ1-2, with D unclear. Germline V CDR1 and CDR2: MNHNS, SASEGT. This CDR3 comprises 13 residues. CDR3 nucleotides: TGTGCCAACAGTGCCGGGGTCGACTATGGCTACACCTTC. Amino acid sequence: CANSAGVDYGYTF.

At least ten counts were recorded for this clonotype. The chain combines TRBV28 with TRBJ2-7, with a tentative D call TRBD2 (6 bases). The germline V gene encodes CDR1 MDHEN and CDR2 SYDVKM. Trimming removed 4 bases at V and 2 bases at J, with 15 bases between. The CDR3 is 15 amino acids. CDR3 in amino acids: CASSSARTIAYEQYF. The CDR3 DNA reads as TGTGCCAGCAGTTCCGCCCGGACTATAGCCTACGAGCAGTACTTC.

The table lists this clonotype with a few counts. V and J are TRBV9 and TRBJ1-1; D is possibly TRBD1 (5 bases). This CDR3 has 16 amino acids. Germline V lookup: CDR1 SGDLS, CDR2 YYNGEE. The V gene lost 4 bases and the J gene lost 2 bases, with 18 bases spanning the gap. Here the CDR3 DNA reads TGTGCCAGCAGCCCTACCAGACAGAGAATTAACACTGAAGCTTTCTTT. Residues: CASSPTRQRINTEAFF.

This clonotype has ten or more counts. The chain joins TRBV5-1 to TRBJ2-7; 11 bases line up with TRBD1. Germline V CDR1 and CDR2: SGHRS, YFSETQ. This CDR3 has 14 residues. V trimming: 6 bases; J trimming: 3 bases; junction bases outside the gene matches: 5. The CDR3 DNA sequence: TGCGCCAGCACCTCCGGGACAGGGGGCTACGAGCAGTACTTC. Encoded protein: CASTSGTGGYEQYF.

In its sample, this clonotype was seen many times. The J gene is TRBJ2-7, the V gene TRBV28, with 9 bases fitting TRBD1. CDR1 is MDHEN, CDR2 SYDVKM, per germline. J gave up 6 bases and V 3 bases, and 9 bases lay outside the gene matches. The CDR3 spans 15 residues. CDR3 in amino acids: CASSLGGTGFGEQYF. As DNA, the CDR3 is TGTGCCAGCAGTTTGGGAGGGACAGGGTTCGGCGAGCAGTACTTC.

V is TRBV20-1 and J is TRBJ2-5; 7 positions agree with TRBD2. CDR3 length equals 17 residues. The germline gives CDR1 DFQATT, CDR2 SNEGSKA (reference sequence). Trimming removed 1 base from V and 0 bases from J; junction bases left unmatched: 11. CDR3 nucleotide sequence: TGCAGTGCTAGAGCATCACTAGCGATAACGTACCAAGAGACCCAGTACTTC. Translated, it gives CSARASLAITYQETQYF.

There are a few counts of this clonotype. The genes are TRBV7-6 and TRBJ2-2; D may match TRBD1 or TRBD2 (5 bases each). CDR3 length: 15 amino acids. V lost 2 bases and J 4 bases, leaving 11 bases between the germline ends. CDR1 and CDR2 (germline): SGHVS, FNYEAQ. CDR3 in amino acids: CASSLTGQFTGELFF. CDR3 sequence (DNA): TGTGCCAGCAGCTTAACGGGGCAGTTCACCGGGGAGCTGTTTTTT.

This clonotype was picked up a small number of times. V is TRBV7-9 and J is TRBJ1-1; D may be TRBD1 (5 bases). Trimming removed 5 bases from V and 5 bases from J, with 18 bases in between. The germline gives CDR1 SEHNR, CDR2 FQNEAQ (reference sequence). CDR3 size: 15 residues. The DNA of the CDR3 is TGTGCCAGCAGCCCCCGGGATTGGGGCGGGACTGAAGCTTTCTTT. It encodes CASSPRDWGGTEAFF.

This clonotype was found many times. This chain uses TRBV5-1 with TRBJ2-7; either TRBD1 or TRBD2 may supply D (6 bases each). The V end was cut by 2 bases, the J end by 1 base, with 13 bases between. The CDR3 runs to 15 residues. Germline CDR1 SGHRS, CDR2 YFSETQ. CDR3 nucleotide sequence: TGCGCCAGCAGCTTCCCGGGGGCGACGTCCTACGAGCAGTACTTC. This translates into CASSFPGATSYEQYF.

The chain links TRBV6-4 to TRBJ2-7; TRBD1 matches 9 bases. This CDR3 contains 12 residues. V shed 9 bases, J shed 4 bases, and the junction held 4 bases outside the gene matches. Germline values: CDR1 MRHNA, CDR2 SNTAGT. The CDR3 nucleotides read TGTGCCAGTGGGACAGGGACGTACGAGCAGTACTTC. Its protein is CASGTGTYEQYF.

At least ten counts were recorded for this clonotype. V and J are TRBV15 and TRBJ2-5; 7 positions match TRBD1. The trim removed 1 base at V and 0 bases at J, leaving 2 bases unmatched. This CDR3 region has 15 residues. Germline CDR1 reads LNHNV; CDR2 reads YYDKDF (reference sequence). The CDR3 DNA is TGTGCCACCAGCAGAGTACAGGGGTACCAAGAGACCCAGTACTTC. Translated, it gives CATSRVQGYQETQYF.

This clonotype occurred many times. The genes are TRBV3-1 and TRBJ2-7, with 7 nucleotides matching TRBD1. The CDR3 spans 14 residues. Per the germline V gene, CDR1 is LGHDT and CDR2 is YNNKEL (reference sequence). Trimming cost V 2 bases and J 5 bases; bases outside gene matches: 6. This CDR3 is CASSQTDRAHEQYF. DNA of the CDR3: TGTGCCAGCAGCCAAACCGACAGGGCCCACGAGCAGTACTTC.

This clonotype showed up many times. A read error is possible here, since a much larger clone lies one base away. V usage is TRBV2 and J usage is TRBJ1-2; no clear D. CDR3 length equals 12 residues. The V end lost 4 bases, the J end lost 0 bases, and 3 bases lay between the germline ends. Per germline, CDR1 SNHLY and CDR2 FYNNEI. In DNA form, the CDR3 reads TGTGCCAGCAGTGGAACTAACTATGGCTACACCTTC. Its translation: CASSGTNYGYTF.

To note about this clonotype: One base away lies a much larger clone, so this may be a sequencing read error. The chain has TRBV5-2 and TRBJ2-2; the D call in the table, TRBD1, was not verified against the DNA. TRBV5-2 is a recognized pseudogene. The CDR3 runs 20 residues. CDR3 in DNA: TGTGCCAGCAAACGACGGTCCGGGACAGGGGCCTATCGGGGCACCGGGGAGCTGTTTTTT. This codes for CASKRRSGTGAYRGTGELFF.

This clonotype was found many times. The chain has TRBV10-3 and TRBJ2-7; D unresolved. CDR3 length: 13 residues. Trimming removed 8 bases at V and 4 bases at J, with 15 bases between. Per the germline V gene, CDR1 is ENHRY and CDR2 is SYGVKD. The CDR3 coding sequence is TGTGCCATCGACCCTAGTTATAGATACGAGCAGTACTTC. Translating it yields CAIDPSYRYEQYF.

A note on this clonotype: A much more abundant neighbour one base away suggests this may be a read error. The missing conserved phenylalanine or tryptophan at the end of this CDR3 makes a read error likely. J is TRBJ1-2 and V is TRBV29-1, with D maybe TRBD1 (6 bases). In germline, CDR1 is SQVTM, CDR2 ANQGSEA. Deletions cut 4 bases from V and 4 bases from J, with 10 bases between. The CDR3 totals 12 residues. This CDR3 is CSVGSGVYGYTS. In nucleotides, the CDR3 is TGCAGCGTTGGATCAGGGGTCTATGGCTACACCTCC.

This clonotype was observed a handful of times. This rearrangement joins TRBV20-1 to TRBJ2-5; 8 bases match TRBD1. The CDR3 sequence is 14 residues long. Germline CDR1 and CDR2: DFQATT and SNEGSKA (reference sequence). V trimming: 6 bases; J trimming: 2 bases; junction bases outside the gene matches: 8. The CDR3 reads CSAPTHRGQETQYF. The CDR3 region has the DNA TGCAGTGCCCCCACCCACAGGGGGCAAGAGACCCAGTACTTC.

This clonotype was counted many times. This chain connects TRBV5-1 to TRBJ2-5; D call uncertain. This CDR3 contains 13 residues. CDR1 is SGHRS and CDR2 is YFSETQ in the germline V gene. V lost 3 bases and J 2 bases, leaving 8 bases between the germline ends. CDR3 DNA sequence: TGCGCCAGCAGCTCCCAGCAACAAGAGACCCAGTACTTC. Amino acid sequence: CASSSQQQETQYF.